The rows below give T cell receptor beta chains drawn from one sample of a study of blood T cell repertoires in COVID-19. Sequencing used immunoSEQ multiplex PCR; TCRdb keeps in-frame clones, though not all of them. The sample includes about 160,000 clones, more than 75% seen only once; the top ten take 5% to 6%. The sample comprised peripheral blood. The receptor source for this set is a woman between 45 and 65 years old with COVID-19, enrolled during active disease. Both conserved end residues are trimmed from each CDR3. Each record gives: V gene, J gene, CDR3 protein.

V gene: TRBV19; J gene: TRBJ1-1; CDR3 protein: ASSIGTGNTEAF
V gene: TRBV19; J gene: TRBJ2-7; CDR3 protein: ASSDFGTGTYEQY
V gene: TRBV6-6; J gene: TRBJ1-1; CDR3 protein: ASSYSEGGEGAF
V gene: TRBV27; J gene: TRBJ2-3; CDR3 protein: ASSLLAGGPSTDTQY
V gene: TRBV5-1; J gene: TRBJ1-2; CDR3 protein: ASSLQNSNYGYT
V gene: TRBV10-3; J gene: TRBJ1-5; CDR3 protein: AISPGQGNQPQH
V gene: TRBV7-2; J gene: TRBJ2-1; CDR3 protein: ASSSLGVGEQF
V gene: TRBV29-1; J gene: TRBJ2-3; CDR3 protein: SVARTSGNTDTQY
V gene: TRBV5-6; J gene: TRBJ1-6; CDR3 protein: ASSLAQNSPLH
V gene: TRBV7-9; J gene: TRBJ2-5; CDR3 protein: ASSHWDREEETQY
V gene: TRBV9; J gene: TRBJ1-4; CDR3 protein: ASSPGQVPYEKLF
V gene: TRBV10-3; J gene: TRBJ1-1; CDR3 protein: AIRTDRDTEAF
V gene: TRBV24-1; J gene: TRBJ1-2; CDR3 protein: ATSARGTHYGYT
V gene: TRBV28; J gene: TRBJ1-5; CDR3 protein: ASRGGRYSNQPQH
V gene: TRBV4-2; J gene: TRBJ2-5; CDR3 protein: ASSQEGKGVGGETQY
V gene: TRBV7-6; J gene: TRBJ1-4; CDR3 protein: ASRTYGQGATNEKLF
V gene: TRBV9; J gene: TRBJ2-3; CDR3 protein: ASSVAPAGVTSDTQY
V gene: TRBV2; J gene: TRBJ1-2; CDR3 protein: ASKPGDYGYT
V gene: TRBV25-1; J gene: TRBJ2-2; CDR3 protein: ASRGGFSTGELF
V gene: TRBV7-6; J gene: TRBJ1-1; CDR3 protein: ASSLGEQGVTEAF
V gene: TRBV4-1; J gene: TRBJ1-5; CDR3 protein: ASSQPDRGSNQPQH
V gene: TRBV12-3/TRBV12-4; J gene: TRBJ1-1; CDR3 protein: ASSSPQGIVVF
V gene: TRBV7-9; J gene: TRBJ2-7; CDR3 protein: ASSNRGYEQY
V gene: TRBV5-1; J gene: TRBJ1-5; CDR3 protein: ASSPGSNQPQH
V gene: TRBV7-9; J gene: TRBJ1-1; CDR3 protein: ASSLGQGETEAF
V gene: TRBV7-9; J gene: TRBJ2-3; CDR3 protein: ASSLMGLAGTIDTQY
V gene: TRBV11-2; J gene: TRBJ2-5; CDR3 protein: ASSHLRGVGETQY
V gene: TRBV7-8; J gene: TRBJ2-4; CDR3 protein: ASSLQGINIQY
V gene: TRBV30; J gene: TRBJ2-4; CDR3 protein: AWSLAKNIQY
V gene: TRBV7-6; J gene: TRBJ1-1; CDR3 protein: ASSRTRDTEAF
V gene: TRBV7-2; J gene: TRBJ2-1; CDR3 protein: ASSLFSGGPGNEQF
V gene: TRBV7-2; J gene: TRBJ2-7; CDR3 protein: ASSPDRVRYEQY
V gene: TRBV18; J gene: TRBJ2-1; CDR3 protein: ASSPLGTDNEQF
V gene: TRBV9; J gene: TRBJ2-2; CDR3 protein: ASSARTGTGHTGELF
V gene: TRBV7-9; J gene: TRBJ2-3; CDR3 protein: ASSLTGGPDTQY
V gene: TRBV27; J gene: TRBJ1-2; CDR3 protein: ASSYRQGASYGYT
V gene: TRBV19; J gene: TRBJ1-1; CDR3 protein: ASSHRTEAF
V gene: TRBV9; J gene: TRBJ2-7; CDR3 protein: ASSETGDLLGEQY
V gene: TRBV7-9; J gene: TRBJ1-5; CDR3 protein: ASSTGLQPQH
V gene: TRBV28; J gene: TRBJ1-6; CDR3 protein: ASSLRGGSTLH
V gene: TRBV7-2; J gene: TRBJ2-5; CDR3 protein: ASSLRSGGETQY
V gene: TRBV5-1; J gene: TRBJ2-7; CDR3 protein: ASSGTQGLSYEQY
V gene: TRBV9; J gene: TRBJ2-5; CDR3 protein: ASSVRRQAGGPRETQY
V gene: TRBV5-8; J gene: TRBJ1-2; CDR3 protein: ASSLAGGYGYT
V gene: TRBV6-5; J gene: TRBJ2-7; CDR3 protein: ASSNRQGGYEQY
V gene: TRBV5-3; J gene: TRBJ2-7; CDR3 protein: ARSLRSVESSYEQY
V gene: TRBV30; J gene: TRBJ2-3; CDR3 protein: AWTRSSGGAADTQY
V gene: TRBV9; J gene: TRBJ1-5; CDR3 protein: ASSVTGGGQPQH
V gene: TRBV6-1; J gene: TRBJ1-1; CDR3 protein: ASSENLGLQGEAF
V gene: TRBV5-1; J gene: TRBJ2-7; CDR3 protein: ASSPSTGGGFYEQY
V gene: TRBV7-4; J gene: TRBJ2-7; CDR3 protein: ASSLGNVLCARATYEQY
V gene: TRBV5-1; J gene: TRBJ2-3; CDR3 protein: ASSYSVLAGGPDTQY
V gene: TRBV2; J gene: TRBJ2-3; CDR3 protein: ASRGGAGVSTDTQY
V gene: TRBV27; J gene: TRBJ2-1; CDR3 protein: ASSLNSPYNEQF